Shown below are 13 T cell receptor beta chains from a single sample sequenced in a study of cytomegalovirus exposure and HLA in healthy donors (TCRdb year 2017). Library preparation was by the immunoSEQ multiplex PCR assay. For the multiplex PCR, a mixture combining 60 forward primers for TCR Vbeta segments and 13 reverse primers for TCR Jbeta segments was used. The table comes from immuneACCESS by way of TCRdb, which keeps in-frame sequences with V and J called. Part of the clones is missing from these tables; in studies checked, under half for an unresolved V gene and the rest for unknown reasons. A total of some 130,000 clones appear in this sample, around 82% of them only once. Clones ranked in the top ten supply 1.5% to 2% of the sample. What was sequenced was PBMCs. The receptors here all came from a boy aged 10-17 years in good health and CMV-seronegative.

The chain is built from TRBV6-1 and TRBJ2-7, with 8 bases fitting TRBD1. The CDR3 is made up of 18 amino acids. The V segment lost 2 bases and the J segment 3 bases; nucleotides outside the gene matches: 15. Germline CDR1 MNHNS, CDR2 SASEGT. CDR3 nucleotide sequence: TGTGCCAGCAGTGAATTTCCCATGATGGGGACAGGAGTCTACGAGCAGTACTTC. Protein product: CASSEFPMMGTGVYEQYF.

This chain links TRBV9 with TRBJ1-6, with D maybe TRBD1 (6 bases). Per germline, CDR1 SGDLS and CDR2 YYNGEE. The germline V and J ends were trimmed by 3 bases and 7 bases, with 20 bases remaining between them. CDR3 length: 17 residues. The CDR3 DNA reads as TGTGCCAGCAGCGCCTTACAGGGCACGCAGGGAAATTCACCCCTCCACTTT. This codes for CASSALQGTQGNSPLHF.

V and J are TRBV5-1 and TRBJ1-1, with 7 nucleotides matching TRBD1. The CDR3 runs 17 residues. From germline, CDR1 is SGHRS and CDR2 YFSETQ. The junction had 13 bases not matched to a gene; V was cut back by 0 bases and J by 5 bases. CDR3 in DNA: TGCGCCAGCAGCTTGGGTCTTCAACAGGGGTTGGGGACTGAAGCTTTCTTT. Translating gives CASSLGLQQGLGTEAFF.

The V gene is TRBV9, the J gene TRBJ1-1; TRBD1 is a possible D gene (5 bases). The CDR3 has 13 residues. Germline V gene lookup returns CDR1 SGDLS and CDR2 YYNGEE. Between the trimmed V and J ends, which lost 4 bases and 7 bases, there was a span of 14 bases. CDR3: CASSLSGYGEAFF. The CDR3 region has the DNA TGTGCCAGCAGCCTCTCAGGGTATGGTGAAGCTTTCTTT.

This chain uses TRBV9 with TRBJ1-2, with a possible D match to TRBD1 (6 bases). The V end was cut by 2 bases, the J end by 13 bases, with 24 bases between. This CDR3 is built from 15 residues. Germline V gene sequence: CDR1 SGDLS, CDR2 YYNGEE. The CDR3 nucleotides are TGTGCCAGCAGCGTTGGAAGGGGGGGGCCCCTTTTTAGCACCTTC. Its protein is CASSVGRGGPLFSTF.

The genes are TRBV5-1 and TRBJ1-1; 8 bases fit TRBD1. The CDR3 sequence is 13 residues long. V was pared by 4 bases and J by 4 bases, with 3 bases of the junction left unmatched. CDR1 is SGHRS, CDR2 YFSETQ, per germline. As DNA, the CDR3 is TGCGCCAGCAGCCCAGACAGGGGCACTGAAGCTTTCTTT. This gives the protein CASSPDRGTEAFF. Full variable domain (rest looked up from reference TRBV5-1 and TRBJ1-1): KAGVTQTPRYLIKTRGQQVTLSCSPISGHRSVSWYQQTPGQGLQFLFEYFSETQRNKGNFPGRFSGRQFSNSRSEMNVSTLELGDSALYLCASSPDRGTEAFFGQGTRLTVV.

This chain links TRBV19 with TRBJ2-2; D might be TRBD1 (6 bases). The V end lost 4 bases, the J end lost 3 bases, and 21 bases lay between the germline ends. The CDR3 has 18 amino acids. The germline CDR1 and CDR2 sequences are LNHDA and SQIVND (reference sequence). CDR3 region: CASSTPTGRKGDTGELFF. The CDR3 DNA reads as TGTGCCAGTAGTACACCCACAGGGCGGAAAGGGGACACCGGGGAGCTGTTTTTT.

The gene calls are TRBV5-1 and TRBJ2-5; a possible D gene is TRBD2 (5 bases). V gave up 3 bases and J gave up 1 base, with 16 bases separating them. Germline loops: CDR1 SGHRS, CDR2 YFSETQ. The CDR3 totals 16 residues. CDR3 amino acids: CASSSRWETLQETQYF. CDR3 bases: TGCGCCAGCAGCTCGCGCTGGGAGACACTCCAAGAGACCCAGTACTTC.

The chain carries TRBV4-2 and TRBJ1-2; 7 bases match TRBD1. This CDR3 has 15 residues. Per germline, CDR1 LGHNA and CDR2 YNFKEQ. The ends lost 0 bases at V and 8 bases at J; junction bases unmatched: 9. The CDR3 bases are TGTGCCAGCAGCCAAGAAAGGGGGTCAGGGGGAGGCTACACCTTC. Translation: CASSQERGSGGGYTF.

The chain links TRBV7-3 to TRBJ2-1; 7 bases line up with TRBD2. CDR3 size: 17 residues. V gave up 1 base and J gave up 5 bases; unmatched junction bases: 11. Germline assignment: CDR1 SGHTA and CDR2 FQGTGA. This chain's CDR3 is CASSLNGPWGGNNEQFF. CDR3 in DNA: TGTGCCAGCAGCTTAAATGGACCCTGGGGGGGAAACAATGAGCAGTTCTTC.

This clone was counted a few times. CDR3 nucleotides: TGTGCCAGCAGGCAGGGGGGTGACACCGGGGAGCTGTTTTTT. Translation: CASRQGGDTGELFF. The chain couples TRBV7-9 to TRBJ2-2, with a weak D call TRBD1 (7 bases). CDR1 and CDR2 (germline): SEHNR, FQNEAQ (reference sequence). The CDR3 length is 14 residues. Trimming left V 6 bases short and J 3 bases short, with 11 bases between.

The chain joins TRBV29-1 to TRBJ1-1, with a tentative D call TRBD1 (5 bases). Between the trimmed V and J ends, which lost 7 bases and 4 bases, there was a span of 16 bases. Germline-derived CDR1 and CDR2 are SQVTM and ANQGSEA. This CDR3 region has 13 residues. DNA of the CDR3: TGCAGCGCCATCCCCGGGAGGGGCACTGAAGCTTTCTTT. This gives the protein CSAIPGRGTEAFF.

This clone occurred a few times. The CDR3 DNA is TGTGCCAGCAGAAGCCGGGACAGTCAACGTGGCGAGCAGTACTTC. It is translated as CASRSRDSQRGEQYF. This rearrangement joins TRBV6-1 to TRBJ2-7, with 7 nucleotides matching TRBD1. J was trimmed by 6 bases and V by 6 bases; bases with no gene match: 14. The CDR3 sequence is 15 residues long. The germline gives CDR1 MNHNS, CDR2 SASEGT.